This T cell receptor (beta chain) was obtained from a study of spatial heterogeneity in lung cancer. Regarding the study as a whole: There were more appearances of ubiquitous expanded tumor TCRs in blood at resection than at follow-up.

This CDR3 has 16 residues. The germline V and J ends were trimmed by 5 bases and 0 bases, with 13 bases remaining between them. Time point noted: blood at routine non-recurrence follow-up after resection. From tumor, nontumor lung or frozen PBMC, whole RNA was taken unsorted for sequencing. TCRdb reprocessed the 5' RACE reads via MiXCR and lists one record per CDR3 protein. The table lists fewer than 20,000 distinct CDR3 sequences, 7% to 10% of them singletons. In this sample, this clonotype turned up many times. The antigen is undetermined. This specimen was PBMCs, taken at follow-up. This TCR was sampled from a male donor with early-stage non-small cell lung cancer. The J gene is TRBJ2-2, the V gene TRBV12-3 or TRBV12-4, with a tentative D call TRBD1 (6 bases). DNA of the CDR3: TGTGCCAGCAGTAAACGACAGGTCACGAACACCGGGGAGCTGTTTTTT. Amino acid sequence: CASSKRQVTNTGELFF.